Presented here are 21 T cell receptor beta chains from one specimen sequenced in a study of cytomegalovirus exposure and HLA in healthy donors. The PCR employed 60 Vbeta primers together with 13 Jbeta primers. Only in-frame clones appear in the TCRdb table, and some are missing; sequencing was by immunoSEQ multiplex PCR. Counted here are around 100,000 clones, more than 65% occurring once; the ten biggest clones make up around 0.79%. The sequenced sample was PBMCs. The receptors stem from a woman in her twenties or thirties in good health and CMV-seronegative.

In DNA form, the CDR3 reads TGTGCCAGCAGCTTGGAACTCCGACAAGAGCAGTACTTC. This codes for CASSLELRQEQYF. The rearrangement joins TRBV5-4 to TRBJ2-7; D remains ambiguous. The CDR3 runs to 13 residues. Per germline, CDR1 SGHNT and CDR2 YYREEE (reference sequence). Trimming stripped 0 bases from V and 7 bases from J, with 11 bases between.

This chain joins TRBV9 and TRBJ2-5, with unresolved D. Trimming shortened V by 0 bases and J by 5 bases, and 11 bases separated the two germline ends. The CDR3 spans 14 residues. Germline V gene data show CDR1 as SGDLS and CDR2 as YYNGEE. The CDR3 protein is CASSVGAFAETQYF. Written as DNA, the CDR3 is TGTGCCAGCAGCGTAGGCGCGTTTGCCGAGACCCAGTACTTC. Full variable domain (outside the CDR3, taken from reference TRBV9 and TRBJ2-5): DSGVTQTPKHLITATGQRVTLRCSPRSGDLSVYWYQQSLDQGLQFLIQYYNGEERAKGNILERFSAQQFPDLHSELNLSSLELGDSALYFCASSVGAFAETQYFGPGTRLLVL.

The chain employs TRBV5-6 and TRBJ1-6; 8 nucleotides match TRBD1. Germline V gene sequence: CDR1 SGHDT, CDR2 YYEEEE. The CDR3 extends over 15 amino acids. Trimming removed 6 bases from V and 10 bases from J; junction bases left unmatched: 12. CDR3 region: CASTWGTGKGSPLHF. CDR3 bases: TGTGCCAGCACGTGGGGGACAGGTAAAGGGTCACCCCTCCACTTT.

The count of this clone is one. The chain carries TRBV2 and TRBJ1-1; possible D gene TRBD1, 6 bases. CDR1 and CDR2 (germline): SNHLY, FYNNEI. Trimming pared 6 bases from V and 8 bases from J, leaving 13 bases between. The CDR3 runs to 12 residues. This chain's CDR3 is CASRKDSKEAFF. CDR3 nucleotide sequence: TGTGCCAGCAGAAAGGACAGCAAAGAAGCTTTCTTT.

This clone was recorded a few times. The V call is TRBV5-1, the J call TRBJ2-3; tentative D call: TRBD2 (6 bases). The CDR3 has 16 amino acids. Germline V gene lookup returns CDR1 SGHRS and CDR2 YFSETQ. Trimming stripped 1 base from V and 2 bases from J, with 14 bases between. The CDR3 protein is CASSLSPTRPTDTQYF. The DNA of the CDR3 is TGCGCCAGCAGCTTGTCTCCGACTAGGCCCACAGATACGCAGTATTTT.

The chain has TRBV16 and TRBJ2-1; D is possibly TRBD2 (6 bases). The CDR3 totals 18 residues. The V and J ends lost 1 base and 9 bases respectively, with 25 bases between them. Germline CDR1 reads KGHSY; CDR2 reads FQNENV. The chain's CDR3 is CASSQFLGTPWKSGEQFF. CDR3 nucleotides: TGTGCCAGCAGCCAATTTTTAGGGACTCCTTGGAAGAGTGGTGAGCAGTTCTTC.

The CDR3 reads CASSQDSQLLKSEAFF. The CDR3 DNA reads as TGTGCCAGCAGCCAAGATAGTCAACTATTAAAATCTGAAGCTTTCTTT. The chain joins TRBV4-2 to TRBJ1-1; the D is unclear. Per the germline V gene, CDR1 is LGHNA and CDR2 is YNFKEQ. The CDR3 runs 16 residues. V was pared by 0 bases and J by 6 bases, with 17 bases between.

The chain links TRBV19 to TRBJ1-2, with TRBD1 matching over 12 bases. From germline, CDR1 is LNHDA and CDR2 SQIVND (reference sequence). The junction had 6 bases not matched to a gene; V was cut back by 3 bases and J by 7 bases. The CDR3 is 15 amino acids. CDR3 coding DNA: TGTGCCAGTAGTATCCGGGACAGGGGGCAGGGTGGCTACACCTTC. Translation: CASSIRDRGQGGYTF.

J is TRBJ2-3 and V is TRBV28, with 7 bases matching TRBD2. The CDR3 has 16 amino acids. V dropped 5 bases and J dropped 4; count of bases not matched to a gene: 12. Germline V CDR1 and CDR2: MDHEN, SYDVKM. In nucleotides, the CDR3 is TGTGCCAGCAGTCTAAACCCTTCCGCGGGGGCAGATACGCAGTATTTT. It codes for CASSLNPSAGADTQYF.

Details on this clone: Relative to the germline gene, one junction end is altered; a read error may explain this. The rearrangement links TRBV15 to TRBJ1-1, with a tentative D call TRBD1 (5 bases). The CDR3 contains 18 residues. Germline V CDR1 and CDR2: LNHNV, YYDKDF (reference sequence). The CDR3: CATRRDQGARFMNTEAFF. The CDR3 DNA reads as TGTGCCACCAGAAGAGATCAAGGGGCGCGATTCATGAACACTGAAGCTTTCTTT.

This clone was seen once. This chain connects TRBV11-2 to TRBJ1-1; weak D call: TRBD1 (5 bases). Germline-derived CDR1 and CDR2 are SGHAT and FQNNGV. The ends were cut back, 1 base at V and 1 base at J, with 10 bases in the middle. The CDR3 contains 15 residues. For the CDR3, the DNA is TGTGCCAGCAGCTTAGCAGGGTCTGGGAACACTGAAGCTTTCTTT. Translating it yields CASSLAGSGNTEAFF.

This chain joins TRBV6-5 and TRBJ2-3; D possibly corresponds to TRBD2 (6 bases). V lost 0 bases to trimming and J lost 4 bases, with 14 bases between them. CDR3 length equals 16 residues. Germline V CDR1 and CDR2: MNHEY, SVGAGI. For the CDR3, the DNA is TGTGCCAGCAGTTACTCAAAACGTAAGCGGGCAGATACGCAGTATTTT. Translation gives CASSYSKRKRADTQYF.

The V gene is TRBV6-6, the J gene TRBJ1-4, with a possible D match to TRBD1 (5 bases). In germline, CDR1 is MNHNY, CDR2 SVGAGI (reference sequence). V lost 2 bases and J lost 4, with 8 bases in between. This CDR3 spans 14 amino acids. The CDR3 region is CASSYRQGNEKLFF. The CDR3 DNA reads TGTGCCAGCAGTTACAGGCAGGGTAATGAAAAACTGTTTTTT.

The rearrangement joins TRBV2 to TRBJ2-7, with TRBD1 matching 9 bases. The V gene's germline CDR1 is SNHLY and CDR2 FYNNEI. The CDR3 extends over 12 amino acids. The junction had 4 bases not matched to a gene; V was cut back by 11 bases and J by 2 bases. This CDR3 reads CAGTGLAYEQYF. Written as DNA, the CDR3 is TGTGCCGGGACAGGGCTTGCCTACGAGCAGTACTTC.

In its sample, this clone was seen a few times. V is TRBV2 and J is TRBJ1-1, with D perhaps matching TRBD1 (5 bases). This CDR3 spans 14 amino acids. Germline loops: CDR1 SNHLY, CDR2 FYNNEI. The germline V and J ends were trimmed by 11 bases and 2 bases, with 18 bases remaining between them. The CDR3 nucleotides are TGTGCCGGGACTGTTAGGGGAAGAAACACTGAAGCTTTCTTT. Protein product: CAGTVRGRNTEAFF.

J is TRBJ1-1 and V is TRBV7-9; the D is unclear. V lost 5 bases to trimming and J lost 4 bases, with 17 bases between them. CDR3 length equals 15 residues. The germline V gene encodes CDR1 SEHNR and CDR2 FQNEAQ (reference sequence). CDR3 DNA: TGTGCCAGCAGCCTGACGGGCCTTGAGGGCACTGAAGCTTTCTTT. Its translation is CASSLTGLEGTEAFF.

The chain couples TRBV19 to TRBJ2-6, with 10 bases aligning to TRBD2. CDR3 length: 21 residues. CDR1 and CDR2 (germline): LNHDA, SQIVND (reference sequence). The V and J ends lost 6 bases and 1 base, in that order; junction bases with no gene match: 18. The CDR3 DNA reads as TGTGCCAGTAGCCCAATGCGGGGGCTAGCGGGAGTTGGGTCTGGGGCCAACGTCCTGACTTTC. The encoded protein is CASSPMRGLAGVGSGANVLTF.

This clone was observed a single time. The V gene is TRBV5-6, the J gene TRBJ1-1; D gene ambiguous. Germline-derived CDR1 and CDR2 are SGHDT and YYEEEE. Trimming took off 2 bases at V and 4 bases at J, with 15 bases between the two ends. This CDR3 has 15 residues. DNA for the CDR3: TGTGCCAGCAGCTTATGGGCAGCCTTCGGCACTGAAGCTTTCTTT. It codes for CASSLWAAFGTEAFF.

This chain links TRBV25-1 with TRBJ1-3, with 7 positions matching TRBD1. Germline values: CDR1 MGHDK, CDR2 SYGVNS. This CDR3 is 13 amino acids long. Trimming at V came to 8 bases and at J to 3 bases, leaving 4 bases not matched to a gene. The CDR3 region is CASEGALGNTIYF. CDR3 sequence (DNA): TGTGCCAGCGAGGGGGCGCTTGGAAACACCATATATTTT.

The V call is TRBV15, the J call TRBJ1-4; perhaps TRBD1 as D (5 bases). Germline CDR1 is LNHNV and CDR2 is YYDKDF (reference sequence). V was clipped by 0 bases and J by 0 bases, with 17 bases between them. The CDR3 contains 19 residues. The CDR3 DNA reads TGTGCCACCAGCAGAGATCGTACAGGTCCGATCGCAACTAATGAAAAACTGTTTTTT. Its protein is CATSRDRTGPIATNEKLFF.

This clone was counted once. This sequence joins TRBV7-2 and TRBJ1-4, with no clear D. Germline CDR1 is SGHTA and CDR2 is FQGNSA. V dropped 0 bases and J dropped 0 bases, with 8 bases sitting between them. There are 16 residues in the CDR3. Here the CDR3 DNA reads TGTGCCAGCAGCTTAGCGCGAGAAGCAACTAATGAAAAACTGTTTTTT. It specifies CASSLAREATNEKLFF.